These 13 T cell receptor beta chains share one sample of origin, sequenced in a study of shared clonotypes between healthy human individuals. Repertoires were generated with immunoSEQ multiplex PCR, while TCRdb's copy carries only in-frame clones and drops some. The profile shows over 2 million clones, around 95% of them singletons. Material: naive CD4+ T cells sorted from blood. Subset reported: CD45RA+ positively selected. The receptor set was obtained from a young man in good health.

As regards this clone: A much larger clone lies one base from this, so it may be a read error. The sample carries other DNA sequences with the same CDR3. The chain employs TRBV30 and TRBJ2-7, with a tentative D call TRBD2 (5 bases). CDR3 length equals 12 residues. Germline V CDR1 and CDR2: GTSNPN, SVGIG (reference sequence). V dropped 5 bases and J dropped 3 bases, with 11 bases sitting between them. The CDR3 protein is CAWGLARYEQYF. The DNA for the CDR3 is TGTGCCTGGGGACTGGCGCGCTACGAGCAGTACTTC.

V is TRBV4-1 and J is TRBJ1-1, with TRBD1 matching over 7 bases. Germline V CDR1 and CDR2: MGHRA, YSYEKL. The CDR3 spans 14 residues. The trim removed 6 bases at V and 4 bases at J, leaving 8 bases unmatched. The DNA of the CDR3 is TGCGCCAGCAGGCGCGAACAGGGGAGCACTGAAGCTTTCTTT. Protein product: CASRREQGSTEAFF.

CDR3 sequence (DNA): TGTGCCAGCAGTCACAGAGTCACTGAAGCTTTCTTT. The encoded protein is CASSHRVTEAFF. The chain is built from TRBV7-2 and TRBJ1-1; unclear D gene. The CDR3 totals 12 residues. The germline V gene encodes CDR1 SGHTA and CDR2 FQGNSA. V was trimmed by 6 bases and J by 4 bases, leaving 9 bases between them. Variable domain in full (rest from reference TRBV7-2 and TRBJ1-1): GAGVSQSPSNKVTEKGKDVELRCDPISGHTALYWYRQSLGQGLEFLIYFQGNSAPDKSGLPSDRFSAERTGGSVSTLTIQRTQQEDSAVYLCASSHRVTEAFFGQGTRLTVV.

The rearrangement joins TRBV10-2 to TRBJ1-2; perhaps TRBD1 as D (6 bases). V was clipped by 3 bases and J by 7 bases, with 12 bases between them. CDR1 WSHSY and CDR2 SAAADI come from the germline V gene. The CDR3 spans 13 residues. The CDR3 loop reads CASSETGSGGYTF. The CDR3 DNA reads TGCGCCAGCAGTGAAACAGGGAGCGGTGGCTACACCTTC.

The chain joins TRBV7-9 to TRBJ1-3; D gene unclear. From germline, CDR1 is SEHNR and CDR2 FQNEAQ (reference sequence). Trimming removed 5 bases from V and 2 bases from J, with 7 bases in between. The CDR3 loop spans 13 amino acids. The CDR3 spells CASSPSTGNTIYF. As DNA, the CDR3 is TGTGCCAGCAGCCCTTCTACTGGAAACACCATATATTTT.

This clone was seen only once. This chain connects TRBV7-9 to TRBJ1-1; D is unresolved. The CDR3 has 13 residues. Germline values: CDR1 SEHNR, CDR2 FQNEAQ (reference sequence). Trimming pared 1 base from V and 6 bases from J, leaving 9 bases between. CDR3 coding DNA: TGTGCCAGCAGCTTAGATCCATCCGCTGAAGCTTTCTTT. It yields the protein CASSLDPSAEAFF.

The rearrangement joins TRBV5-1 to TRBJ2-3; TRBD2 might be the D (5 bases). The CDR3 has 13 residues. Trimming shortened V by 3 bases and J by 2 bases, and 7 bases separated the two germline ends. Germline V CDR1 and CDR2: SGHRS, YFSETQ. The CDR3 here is CASSSDYTDTQYF. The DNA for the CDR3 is TGCGCCAGCAGCTCCGACTACACAGATACGCAGTATTTT.

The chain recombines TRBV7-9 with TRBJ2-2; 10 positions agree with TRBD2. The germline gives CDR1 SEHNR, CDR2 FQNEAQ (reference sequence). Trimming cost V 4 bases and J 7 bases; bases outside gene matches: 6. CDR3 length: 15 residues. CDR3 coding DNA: TGTGCCAGCAGCTCTCCCGGGACTAGCGTCGGGGAGCTGTTTTTT. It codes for CASSSPGTSVGELFF.

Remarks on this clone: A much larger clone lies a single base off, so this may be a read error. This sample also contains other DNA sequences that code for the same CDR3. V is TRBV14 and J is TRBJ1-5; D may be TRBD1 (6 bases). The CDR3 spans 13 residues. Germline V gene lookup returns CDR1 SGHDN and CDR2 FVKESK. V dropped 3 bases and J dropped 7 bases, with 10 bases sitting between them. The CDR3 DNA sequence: TGTGCCAGCAGCCAGGGAAGGGGGCAGCCCCAGCATTTT. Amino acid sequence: CASSQGRGQPQHF. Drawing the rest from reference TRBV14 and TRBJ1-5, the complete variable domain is EAGVTQFPSHSVIEKGQTVTLRCDPISGHDNLYWYRRVMGKEIKFLLHFVKESKQDESGMPNNRFLAERTGGTYSTLKVQPAELEDSGVYFCASSQGRGQPQHFGDGTRLSIL.

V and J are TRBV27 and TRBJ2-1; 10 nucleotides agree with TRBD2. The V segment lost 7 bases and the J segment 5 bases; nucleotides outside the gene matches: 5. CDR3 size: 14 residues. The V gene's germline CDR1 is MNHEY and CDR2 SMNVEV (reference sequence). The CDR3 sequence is CASKGTSANNEQFF. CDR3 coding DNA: TGTGCCAGCAAGGGGACTAGCGCTAACAATGAGCAGTTCTTC.

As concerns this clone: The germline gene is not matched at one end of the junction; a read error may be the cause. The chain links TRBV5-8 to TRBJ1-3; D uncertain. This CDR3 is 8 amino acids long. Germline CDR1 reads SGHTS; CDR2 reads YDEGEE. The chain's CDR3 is CASSLISF. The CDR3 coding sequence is TGTGCCAGCAGCCTCATTAGTTTT.

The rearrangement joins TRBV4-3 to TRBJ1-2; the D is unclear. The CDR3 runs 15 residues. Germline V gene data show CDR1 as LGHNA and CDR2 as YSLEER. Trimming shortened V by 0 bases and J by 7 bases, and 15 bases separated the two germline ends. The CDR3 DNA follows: TGCGCCAGCAGCCAAGATACCAGGCCTTTGGGTGGCTACACCTTC. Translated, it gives CASSQDTRPLGGYTF.

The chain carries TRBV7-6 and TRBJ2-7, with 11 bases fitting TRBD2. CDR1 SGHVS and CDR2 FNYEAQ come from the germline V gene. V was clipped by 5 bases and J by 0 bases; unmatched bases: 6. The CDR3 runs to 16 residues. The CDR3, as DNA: TGTGCCAGCAGCCGGGGTACTAGCGGGAGCTCCTACGAGCAGTACTTC. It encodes CASSRGTSGSSYEQYF.